One T cell receptor (beta chain) is described in this entry. The sample originates from a study of blood T cell repertoires in COVID-19. Study context: Acute-phase and convalescent COVID-19 samples originated in the United States, Italy and Spain. Sample material is recorded as cDNA or gDNA derived from T cells, B-cell-depleted T cells, or PBMCs.

Study processing details: Scientists estimated how many nucleated cells there were by amplifying reference gene primers. The repertoire was sequenced with immunoSEQ multiplex PCR; TCRdb's copy has only in-frame clones and lacks some. That table furnishes V, J and clone size, whereas the DNA furnished D and trimming. The sample lists around 45,000 clones, about 89% occurring once. Sequenced: peripheral blood. The TCR originated in a man aged 70-80 years with active COVID-19.

The CDR3 DNA sequence: TGTGCCAGCAGTCCCGGGGGGGCTAACGTTGGGGCCAAAAACATTCAGTACTTC. This encodes CASSPGGANVGAKNIQYF. The chain has TRBV27 and TRBJ2-4, with TRBD2 matching 8 bases. The CDR3 contains 18 residues. Germline trimming cut 5 bases from V and 1 base from J; bases unmatched to any gene: 13. Per the germline V gene, CDR1 is MNHEY and CDR2 is SMNVEV (reference sequence).